Below, 13 T cell receptor beta chains from the same sample are listed, as sequenced in a study of blood T cell repertoires in COVID-19. TCRdb keeps only in-frame clones here, not all; method: immunoSEQ multiplex PCR. Here the sample spans tens of thousands of clones, around nine tenths being singletons. Sequencing was carried out using peripheral blood. These receptor sequences come from a man between 65 and 80 years old with acute or convalescent COVID-19.

The chain carries TRBV5-4 and TRBJ1-2; D is unclear. This CDR3 contains 16 residues. Germline V lookup: CDR1 SGHNT, CDR2 YYREEE (reference sequence). V was trimmed by 0 bases and J by 7 bases, leaving 19 bases between them. The CDR3 coding sequence is TGTGCCAGCAGCTTGGAGGTAGGAGGATTGGTTGGTGGCTACACCTTC. This sequence encodes CASSLEVGGLVGGYTF.

The sample holds one count of this clone. The J gene is TRBJ2-3, the V gene TRBV7-2; D is unresolved. Trimming took 6 bases from V and 6 from J, leaving 10 bases between them. The V gene's germline CDR1 is SGHTA and CDR2 FQGNSA. The CDR3 covers 12 residues. DNA for the CDR3: TGTGCCAGCAGAACGTCCGGGGATACGCAGTATTTT. This codes for CASRTSGDTQYF.

The chain couples TRBV2 to TRBJ1-2, with 8 nucleotides matching TRBD1. The CDR3 loop spans 14 amino acids. Trimming at V came to 10 bases and at J to 1 base, leaving 8 bases not matched to a gene. Germline lookup yields CDR1 SNHLY and CDR2 FYNNEI. CDR3 sequence reads: CATKTGVLNYGYTF. The CDR3, as DNA: TGTGCCACTAAGACAGGGGTACTTAACTATGGCTACACCTTC.

The V call is TRBV4-1, the J call TRBJ1-5; D not certain. The CDR3 covers 14 residues. The germline gives CDR1 MGHRA, CDR2 YSYEKL. The germline V and J ends were trimmed by 1 base and 3 bases, with 7 bases remaining between them. This CDR3 is CASSQVAVNQPQHF. In nucleotides, the CDR3 is TGCGCCAGCAGCCAAGTTGCAGTCAATCAGCCCCAGCATTTT.

This sequence joins TRBV20-1 and TRBJ2-1, with 8 bases lining up with TRBD1. CDR3 length: 15 amino acids. Germline assignment: CDR1 DFQATT and CDR2 SNEGSKA (reference sequence). V lost 3 bases, J lost 10 bases, and 14 bases stayed unmatched. The CDR3 spells CSASSPVDRVGEQFF. The CDR3 DNA is TGCAGTGCTAGTTCCCCAGTGGACAGGGTCGGGGAGCAGTTCTTC.

The chain uses TRBV7-2 and TRBJ2-2; 9 bases match TRBD1. CDR1 and CDR2 (germline): SGHTA, FQGNSA. V lost 5 bases and J lost 2; bases outside the gene matches: 6. This CDR3 region has 16 residues. The CDR3 DNA follows: TGTGCCAGCAGCCTACAGGGGGCGCATAACACCGGGGAGCTGTTTTTT. It specifies CASSLQGAHNTGELFF.

The rearrangement uses TRBV30 and TRBJ2-3, with 10 nucleotides matching TRBD2. V lost 2 bases, J lost 5 bases, and 10 bases stayed unmatched. Per germline, CDR1 GTSNPN and CDR2 SVGIG (reference sequence). The CDR3 has 16 residues. The CDR3 region has the DNA TGTGCCTGGAGTCTCGGGACTAGCGTCGTTGGAGATACGCAGTATTTT. It specifies CAWSLGTSVVGDTQYF.

The chain employs TRBV6-2 or TRBV6-3 and TRBJ1-5; tentative D call: TRBD1 (5 bases). CDR3 size: 15 residues. Germline V CDR1 and CDR2: MNHEY, SVGEGT. The germline V and J ends were trimmed by 6 bases and 5 bases, with 17 bases remaining between them. Here the CDR3 reads CASSRSPGEDQPQHF. In nucleotides, the CDR3 is TGTGCCAGCAGCCGCAGCCCGGGGGAGGATCAGCCCCAGCATTTT.

The rearrangement uses TRBV24-1 and TRBJ2-1; 8 positions match TRBD1. Per the germline V gene, CDR1 is KGHDR and CDR2 is SFDVKD. The CDR3 spans 16 residues. The V segment lost 0 bases and the J segment 10 bases; nucleotides outside the gene matches: 10. The CDR3 is CATSDLPSGQGPEQFF. CDR3 in DNA: TGTGCCACCAGTGATTTGCCGTCTGGACAGGGCCCCGAGCAGTTCTTC.

The chain uses TRBV21-1 and TRBJ2-6; the DNA was not compared with TRBD2, the D call given in the table. TRBV21-1 is designated a pseudogene. This CDR3 has 14 amino acids. The CDR3 is CASSNYSGANVLTF. The CDR3 bases are TGTGCCAGCAGCAATTACTCTGGGGCCAACGTCCTGACTTTC.

The CDR3 sequence is CASSPRGMNTGELFF. CDR3 bases: TGTGCCAGCAGTCCTCGGGGGATGAACACCGGGGAGCTGTTTTTT. The V call is TRBV27, the J call TRBJ2-2; TRBD2 might be the D (6 bases). The CDR3 totals 15 residues. CDR1 MNHEY and CDR2 SMNVEV come from the germline V gene (reference sequence). The V end lost 5 bases, the J end lost 1 base, and 11 bases lay between the germline ends.

By its share, this clone is medium-sized. The J gene is TRBJ2-7, the V gene TRBV9, with 11 bases fitting TRBD2. With 3 bases clipped from V and 5 bases from J, the junction kept 10 bases outside the gene matches. The CDR3 covers 16 residues. The germline gives CDR1 SGDLS, CDR2 YYNGEE. The CDR3 DNA reads TGTGCCAGCAGCGGGTCACGGACTAGCGGGCGCCACGAGCAGTACTTC. It translates to CASSGSRTSGRHEQYF.

The chain employs TRBV18 and TRBJ1-4, with 9 nucleotides matching TRBD1. The CDR3 totals 15 residues. V was pared by 2 bases and J by 7 bases, with 5 bases of the junction left unmatched. In germline, CDR1 is KGHSH, CDR2 LQKENI. The CDR3 sequence is CASSPSRDRVEKLFF. The CDR3 DNA sequence: TGTGCCAGCTCACCATCCCGGGACAGGGTTGAAAAACTGTTTTTT.